The subject of this entry is one TCR beta chain. This entry comes from a study of blood T cell repertoires in COVID-19. At the level of the study: The study drew acute and convalescent COVID-19 samples from the United States, Italy and Spain. T cells, B-cell-depleted T cells, or PBMCs provided the cDNA or gDNA that served as material.

Living in 24 US areas, the participants were between roughly 18 and 90 years of age. In the original processing: The assay estimated nucleated cells by amplifying reference gene primers. TCRdb's table, derived via immunoSEQ multiplex PCR, lists solely in-frame clones and lacks some. The V and J calls and clone size are taken from that table; D and trimming were inferred from the DNA. The data contain approximately 150,000 clones, about 88% of them singletons. Germline loops: CDR1 MDHEN, CDR2 SYDVKM. With 8 bases clipped from V and 4 bases from J, the junction kept 7 bases outside the gene matches. The CDR3 contains 14 residues.

The sample taken for sequencing was PBMCs or T cells enriched from blood (not recorded which). This receptor was obtained from a human donor with acute COVID-19. The donor label of this sample is uncertain. This chain connects TRBV28 to TRBJ2-3; 9 bases match TRBD2. The CDR3, as DNA: TGTGCCAGCGCGGGGGGGCCTGATCCAGATACGCAGTATTTT. Translation gives CASAGGPDPDTQYF.